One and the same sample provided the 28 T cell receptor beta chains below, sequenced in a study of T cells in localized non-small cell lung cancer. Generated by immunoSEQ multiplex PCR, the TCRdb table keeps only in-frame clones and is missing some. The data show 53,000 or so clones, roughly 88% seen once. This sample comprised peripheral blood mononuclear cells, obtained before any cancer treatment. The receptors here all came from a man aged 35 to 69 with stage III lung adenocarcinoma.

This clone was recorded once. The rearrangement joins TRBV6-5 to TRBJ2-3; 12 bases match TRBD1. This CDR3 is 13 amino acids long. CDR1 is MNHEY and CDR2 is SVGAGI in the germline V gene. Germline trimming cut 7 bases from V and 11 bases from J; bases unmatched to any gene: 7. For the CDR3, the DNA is TGTGCCAGCATGGGACAGGGGGCCGCTAGGCAGTATTTT. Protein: CASMGQGAARQYF.

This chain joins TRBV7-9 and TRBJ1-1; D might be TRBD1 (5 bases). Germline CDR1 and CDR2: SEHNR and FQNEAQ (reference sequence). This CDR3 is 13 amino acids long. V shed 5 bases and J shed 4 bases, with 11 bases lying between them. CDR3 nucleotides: TGTGCCAGCAGCAGGGGTTGGGGCACTGAAGCTTTCTTT. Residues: CASSRGWGTEAFF. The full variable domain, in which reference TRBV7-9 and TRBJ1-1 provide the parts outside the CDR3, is DTGVSQNPRHKITKRGQNVTFRCDPISEHNRLYWYRQTLGQGPEFLTYFQNEAQLEKSRLLSDRFSAERPKGSFSTLEIQRTEQGDSAMYLCASSRGWGTEAFFGQGTRLTVV.

The CDR3 DNA reads TGTGCCAGTAGTCTGGACGGGCCTAGCACTGAAGCTTTCTTT. Protein sequence: CASSLDGPSTEAFF. The genes are TRBV19 and TRBJ1-1; D is uncertain. There are 14 residues in the CDR3. The V end was cut by 5 bases, the J end by 4 bases, with 14 bases between. Germline CDR1 LNHDA, CDR2 SQIVND (reference sequence).

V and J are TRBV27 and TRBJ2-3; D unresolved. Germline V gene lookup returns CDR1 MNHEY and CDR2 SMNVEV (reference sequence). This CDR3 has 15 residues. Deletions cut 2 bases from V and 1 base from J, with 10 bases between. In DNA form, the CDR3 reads TGTGCCAGCAGTTTAAGAAGCCCCGGCACAGATACGCAGTATTTT. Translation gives CASSLRSPGTDTQYF.

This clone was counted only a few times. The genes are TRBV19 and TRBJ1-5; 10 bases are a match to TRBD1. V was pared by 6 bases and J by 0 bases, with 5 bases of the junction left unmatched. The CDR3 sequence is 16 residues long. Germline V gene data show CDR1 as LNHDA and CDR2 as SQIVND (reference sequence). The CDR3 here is CASSPGQGYSNQPQHF. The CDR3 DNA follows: TGTGCCAGTAGCCCGGGACAGGGGTATAGCAATCAGCCCCAGCATTTT.

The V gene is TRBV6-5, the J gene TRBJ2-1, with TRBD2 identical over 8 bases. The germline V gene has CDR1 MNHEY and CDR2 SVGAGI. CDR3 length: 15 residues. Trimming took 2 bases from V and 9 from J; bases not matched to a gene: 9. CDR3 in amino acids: CASSYNTGGPSEQFF. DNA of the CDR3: TGTGCCAGCAGTTACAATACGGGGGGGCCGAGTGAGCAGTTCTTC.

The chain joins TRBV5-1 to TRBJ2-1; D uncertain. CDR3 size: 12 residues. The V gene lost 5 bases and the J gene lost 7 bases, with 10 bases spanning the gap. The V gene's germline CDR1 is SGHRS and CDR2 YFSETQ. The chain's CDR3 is CASRIGNNEQFF. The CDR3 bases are TGCGCCAGCAGAATTGGGAATAATGAGCAGTTCTTC.

The CDR3 protein is CASSHPGFEQYF. The CDR3 coding sequence is TGTGCCAGCAGCCACCCGGGCTTCGAACAGTACTTC. The rearrangement links TRBV5-4 to TRBJ2-7, with D hard to call. The CDR3 length is 12 residues. Per the germline V gene, CDR1 is SGHNT and CDR2 is YYREEE (reference sequence). Deletions cut 4 bases from V and 10 bases from J, with 15 bases between.

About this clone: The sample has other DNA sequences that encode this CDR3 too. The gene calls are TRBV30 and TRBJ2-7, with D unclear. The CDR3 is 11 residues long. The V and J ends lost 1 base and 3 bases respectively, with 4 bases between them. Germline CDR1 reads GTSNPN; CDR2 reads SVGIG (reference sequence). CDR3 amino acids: CAWSELYEQYF. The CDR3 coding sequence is TGTGCCTGGAGTGAACTCTACGAGCAGTACTTC.

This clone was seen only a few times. CDR3 residues: CAWMGGSADTQYF. CDR3 nucleotide sequence: TGTGCCTGGATGGGTGGGTCCGCAGATACGCAGTATTTT. The chain carries TRBV30 and TRBJ2-3, with D uncertain. CDR1 GTSNPN and CDR2 SVGIG come from the germline V gene (reference sequence). The V end lost 4 bases, the J end lost 4 bases, and 12 bases lay between the germline ends. The CDR3 has 13 amino acids.

CDR3 amino acids: CASSLKPFGILETDTQYF. DNA for the CDR3: TGTGCCAGCAGCTTAAAACCCTTCGGGATCCTGGAAACAGATACGCAGTATTTT. J is TRBJ2-3 and V is TRBV7-3, with D perhaps TRBD2 (5 bases). This CDR3 has 18 amino acids. Germline-derived CDR1 and CDR2 are SGHTA and FQGTGA. Trimming took off 1 base at V and 3 bases at J, with 20 bases between the two ends.

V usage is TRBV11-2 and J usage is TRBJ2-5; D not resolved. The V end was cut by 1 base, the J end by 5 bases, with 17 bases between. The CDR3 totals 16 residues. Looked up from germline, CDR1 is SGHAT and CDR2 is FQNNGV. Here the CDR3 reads CASSLVTARHGETQYF. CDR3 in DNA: TGTGCCAGCAGCTTAGTCACAGCGAGACACGGGGAGACCCAGTACTTC.

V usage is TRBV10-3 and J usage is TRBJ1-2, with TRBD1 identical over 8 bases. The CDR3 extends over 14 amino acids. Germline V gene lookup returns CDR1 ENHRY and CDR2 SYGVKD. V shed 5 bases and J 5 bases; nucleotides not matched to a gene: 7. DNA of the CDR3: TGTGCCATCAGTCCGACAGGGGAACGTTATGGCTACACCTTC. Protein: CAISPTGERYGYTF.

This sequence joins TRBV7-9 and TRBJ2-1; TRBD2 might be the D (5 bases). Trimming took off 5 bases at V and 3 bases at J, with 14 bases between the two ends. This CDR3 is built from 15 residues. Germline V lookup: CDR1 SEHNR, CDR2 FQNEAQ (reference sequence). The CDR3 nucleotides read TGTGCCAGCAGCCGAAGCGGAGTTAACTACAATGAGCAGTTCTTC. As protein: CASSRSGVNYNEQFF.

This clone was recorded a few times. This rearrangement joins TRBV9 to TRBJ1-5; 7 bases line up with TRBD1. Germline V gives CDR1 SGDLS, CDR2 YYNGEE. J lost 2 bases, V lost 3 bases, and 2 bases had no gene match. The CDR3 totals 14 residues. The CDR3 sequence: CASSAGQGNQPQHF. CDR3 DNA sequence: TGTGCCAGCAGCGCAGGACAGGGCAATCAGCCCCAGCATTTT.

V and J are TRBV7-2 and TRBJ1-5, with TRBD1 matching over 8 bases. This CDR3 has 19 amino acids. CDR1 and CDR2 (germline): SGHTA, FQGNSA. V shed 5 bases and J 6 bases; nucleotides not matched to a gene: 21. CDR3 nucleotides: TGTGCCAGCAGCCACTATGCCGACCTACTTCAGGGGGCGGGTCAGCCCCAGCATTTT. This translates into CASSHYADLLQGAGQPQHF.

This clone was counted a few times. The CDR3 here is CSVEDLSGGYTF. In DNA form, the CDR3 reads TGCAGCGTTGAAGATCTGTCTGGAGGCTACACCTTC. The rearrangement links TRBV29-1 to TRBJ1-2; D not resolved. V was cut by 0 bases and J by 8 bases, with 10 bases left in between. Per germline, CDR1 SQVTM and CDR2 ANQGSEA. This CDR3 is 12 amino acids long.

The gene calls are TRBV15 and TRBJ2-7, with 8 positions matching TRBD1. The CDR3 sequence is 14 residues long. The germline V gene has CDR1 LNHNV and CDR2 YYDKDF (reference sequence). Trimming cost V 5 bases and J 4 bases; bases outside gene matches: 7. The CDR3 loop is CATSVLTGGYEQYF. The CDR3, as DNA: TGTGCCACCAGCGTGTTAACAGGGGGGTACGAGCAGTACTTC.

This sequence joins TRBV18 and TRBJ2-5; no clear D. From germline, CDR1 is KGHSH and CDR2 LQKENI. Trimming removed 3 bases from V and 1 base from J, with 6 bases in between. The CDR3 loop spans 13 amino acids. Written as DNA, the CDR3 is TGTGCCAGCTCACCCGCGAGCCAAGAGACCCAGTACTTC. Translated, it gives CASSPASQETQYF.

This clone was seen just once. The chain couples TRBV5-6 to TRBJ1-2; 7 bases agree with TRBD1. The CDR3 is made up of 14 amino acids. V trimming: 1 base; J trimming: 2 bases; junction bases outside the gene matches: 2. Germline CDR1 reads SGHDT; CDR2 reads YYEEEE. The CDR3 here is CASSLRDSNYGYTF. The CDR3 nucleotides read TGTGCCAGCAGCTTGCGGGACAGCAACTATGGCTACACCTTC.

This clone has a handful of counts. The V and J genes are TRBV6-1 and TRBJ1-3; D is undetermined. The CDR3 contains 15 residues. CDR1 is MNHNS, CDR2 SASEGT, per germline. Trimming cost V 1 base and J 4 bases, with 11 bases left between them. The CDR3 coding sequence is TGTGCCAGCAGTGAAGGAGGACTGCTCGGAAACACCATATATTTT. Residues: CASSEGGLLGNTIYF.

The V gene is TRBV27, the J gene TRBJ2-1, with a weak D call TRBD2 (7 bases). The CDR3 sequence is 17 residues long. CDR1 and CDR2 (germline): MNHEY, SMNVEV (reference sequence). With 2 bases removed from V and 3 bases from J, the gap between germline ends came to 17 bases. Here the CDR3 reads CASSLIGGGIGYNEQFF. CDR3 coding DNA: TGTGCCAGCAGTTTAATAGGGGGGGGGATCGGCTACAATGAGCAGTTCTTC.

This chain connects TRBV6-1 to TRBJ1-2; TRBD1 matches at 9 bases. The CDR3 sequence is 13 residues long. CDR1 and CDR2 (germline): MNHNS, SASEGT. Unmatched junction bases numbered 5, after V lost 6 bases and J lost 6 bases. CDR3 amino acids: CASRGTGSHGYTF. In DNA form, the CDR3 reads TGTGCCAGCAGAGGGACAGGGTCGCATGGCTACACCTTC.

For the CDR3, the DNA is TGTGCCAGCAGGGGAGGGACAGGGGGCCGTCAGCCCCAGCATTTT. It codes for CASRGGTGGRQPQHF. The chain joins TRBV6-1 to TRBJ1-5; 12 bases agree with TRBD1. The germline CDR1 and CDR2 sequences are MNHNS and SASEGT. The V segment lost 6 bases and the J segment 6 bases; nucleotides outside the gene matches: 6. This CDR3 has 15 residues.

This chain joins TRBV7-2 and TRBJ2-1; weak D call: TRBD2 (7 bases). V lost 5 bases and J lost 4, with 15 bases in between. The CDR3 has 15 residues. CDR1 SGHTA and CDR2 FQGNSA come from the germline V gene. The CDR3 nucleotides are TGTGCCAGCAGCCCAGTGGGGGGGCCGTACAATGAGCAGTTCTTC. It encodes CASSPVGGPYNEQFF.

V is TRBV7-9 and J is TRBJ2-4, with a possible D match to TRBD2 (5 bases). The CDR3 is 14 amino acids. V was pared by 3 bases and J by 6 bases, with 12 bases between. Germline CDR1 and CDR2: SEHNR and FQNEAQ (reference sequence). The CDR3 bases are TGTGCCAGCAGCTTTAGCGAGGGTCGAAACATTCAGTACTTC. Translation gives CASSFSEGRNIQYF.

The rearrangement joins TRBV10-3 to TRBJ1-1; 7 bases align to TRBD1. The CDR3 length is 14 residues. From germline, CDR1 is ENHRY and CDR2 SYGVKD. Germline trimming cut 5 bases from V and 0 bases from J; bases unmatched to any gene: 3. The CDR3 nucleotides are TGTGCCATCAGTCCGGGACAGATGAACACTGAAGCTTTCTTT. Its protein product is CAISPGQMNTEAFF.

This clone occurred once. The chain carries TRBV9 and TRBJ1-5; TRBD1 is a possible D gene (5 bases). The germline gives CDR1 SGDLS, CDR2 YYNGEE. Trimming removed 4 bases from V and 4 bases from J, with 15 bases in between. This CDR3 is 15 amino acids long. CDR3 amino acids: CASSSSTEPNQPQHF. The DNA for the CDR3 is TGTGCCAGCAGCTCCTCGACAGAGCCAAATCAGCCCCAGCATTTT.